The 24 T cell receptor beta chains in this list originate from one sample, sequenced in a study of shared clonotypes between healthy human individuals. Only in-frame clones appear in the TCRdb table, and some are missing; sequencing was by immunoSEQ multiplex PCR. The sample includes about 560,000 clones, around three quarters seen only once; the top ten take 12%. Input material: PBMCs. The source is a woman aged 40 to 49 in good health. Some clones in this sample may be carry-over from other donors' samples.

This chain uses TRBV4-2 with TRBJ2-1; the match to TRBD2 covers 14 bases. Germline V CDR1 and CDR2: LGHNA, YNFKEQ. The CDR3 is 18 amino acids. Unmatched junction bases numbered 11, after V lost 1 base and J lost 9 bases. The CDR3 is CASSQASKGLAGGVEQFF. In DNA, the CDR3 is TGTGCCAGCAGCCAAGCATCCAAAGGACTAGCGGGAGGTGTTGAGCAGTTCTTC.

This chain joins TRBV5-1 and TRBJ2-1; TRBD1 agrees at 8 bases. Trimming took 5 bases from V and 2 from J; bases not matched to a gene: 9. The CDR3 consists of 16 residues. Germline V lookup: CDR1 SGHRS, CDR2 YFSETQ. CDR3 region: CASRDQTGATYNEQFF. CDR3 coding DNA: TGCGCCAGCAGGGACCAGACAGGGGCCACCTACAATGAGCAGTTCTTC.

V and J are TRBV7-9 and TRBJ1-2; D is perhaps TRBD1 (5 bases). CDR1 and CDR2 from the germline V gene are SEHNR and FQNEAQ (reference sequence). Trimming took 3 bases from V and 1 from J, leaving 9 bases between them. CDR3 length equals 14 residues. CDR3 protein: CASSFGAFNYGYTF. In nucleotides, the CDR3 is TGTGCCAGCAGCTTCGGGGCTTTTAACTATGGCTACACCTTC.

Of note for this clone: The sample holds other DNA sequences that translate to the same CDR3. The chain employs TRBV5-1 and TRBJ1-4; no clear D gene. The germline V and J ends were trimmed by 0 bases and 0 bases, with 3 bases remaining between them. Per germline, CDR1 SGHRS and CDR2 YFSETQ. This CDR3 contains 14 residues. CDR3 residues: CASSLGATNEKLFF. Here the CDR3 DNA reads TGCGCCAGCAGCTTGGGTGCAACTAATGAAAAACTGTTTTTT.

This chain uses TRBV6-5 with TRBJ2-3; unclear D gene. The CDR3 totals 12 residues. Germline V gene data show CDR1 as MNHEY and CDR2 as SVGAGI. V was pared by 2 bases and J by 4 bases, with 4 bases between. CDR3 in amino acids: CASSYGSDTQYF. Written as DNA, the CDR3 is TGTGCCAGCAGTTACGGATCAGATACGCAGTATTTT.

V is TRBV5-1 and J is TRBJ2-3; no clear D. Trimming stripped 0 bases from V and 0 bases from J, with 8 bases between. The CDR3 is made up of 15 amino acids. Germline V gene lookup returns CDR1 SGHRS and CDR2 YFSETQ. The CDR3: CASSLASRSTDTQYF. DNA of the CDR3: TGCGCCAGCAGCTTGGCGTCGCGGAGCACAGATACGCAGTATTTT.

The V and J genes are TRBV27 and TRBJ2-3; D is uncertain. V lost 5 bases and J 4 bases, leaving 16 bases between the germline ends. The CDR3 has 15 residues. Germline CDR1 MNHEY, CDR2 SMNVEV (reference sequence). CDR3 nucleotide sequence: TGTGCCAGCAGTCCGCGGCTGTTCTCAGCAGATACGCAGTATTTT. This translates into CASSPRLFSADTQYF.

The chain links TRBV2 to TRBJ2-5; possibly TRBD1 or TRBD2 for D (5 bases each). CDR1 and CDR2 from the germline V gene are SNHLY and FYNNEI. Deletions cut 2 bases from V and 5 bases from J, with 15 bases between. The CDR3 loop spans 15 amino acids. The CDR3 spells CASSERVGREETQYF. DNA of the CDR3: TGTGCCAGCAGTGAAAGAGTCGGCAGGGAGGAGACCCAGTACTTC.

This rearrangement joins TRBV19 to TRBJ2-1; either TRBD1 or TRBD2 may supply D (5 bases each). The CDR3 has 16 residues. Between the trimmed V and J ends, which lost 6 bases and 3 bases, there was a span of 18 bases. Germline assignment: CDR1 LNHDA and CDR2 SQIVND (reference sequence). This CDR3 reads CASSTEGQGNYNEQFF. CDR3 sequence (DNA): TGTGCCAGTAGCACTGAGGGTCAGGGCAACTACAATGAGCAGTTCTTC. The full variable domain, its missing parts supplied by reference TRBV19 and TRBJ2-1, is DGGITQSPKYLFRKEGQNVTLSCEQNLNHDAMYWYRQDPGQGLRLIYYSQIVNDFQKGDIAEGYSVSREKKESFPLTVTSAQKNPTAFYLCASSTEGQGNYNEQFFGPGTRLTVL.

In this sample, this clone turned up a few times. The rearrangement links TRBV7-9 to TRBJ1-5; D is uncertain. The germline gives CDR1 SEHNR, CDR2 FQNEAQ (reference sequence). With 2 bases removed from V and 5 bases from J, the gap between germline ends came to 7 bases. The CDR3 extends over 13 amino acids. The CDR3 region is CASSLYSDQPQHF. The CDR3 bases are TGTGCCAGCAGCTTATATTCGGATCAGCCCCAGCATTTT.

This clone was observed a few times. DNA of the CDR3: TGTGCCAGTAGCCCGACGGAGCGGGGTTATGGCTACACCTTC. It is translated as CASSPTERGYGYTF. The gene calls are TRBV19 and TRBJ1-2; D not resolved. Deletions cut 6 bases from V and 5 bases from J, with 16 bases between. CDR3 length: 14 amino acids. Germline lookup yields CDR1 LNHDA and CDR2 SQIVND (reference sequence).

This clone appeared a few times. The chain's CDR3 is CASSLSPSAEAFF. The CDR3 DNA reads TGTGCCAGCAGCTTGTCCCCGTCGGCTGAAGCTTTCTTT. The chain couples TRBV7-2 to TRBJ1-1; D unclear. The length of the CDR3 is 13 residues. Germline V gene data show CDR1 as SGHTA and CDR2 as FQGNSA. Trimming removed 3 bases at V and 6 bases at J, with 11 bases between. The complete variable domain, with remaining parts taken from reference TRBV7-2 and TRBJ1-1, reads GAGVSQSPSNKVTEKGKDVELRCDPISGHTALYWYRQSLGQGLEFLIYFQGNSAPDKSGLPSDRFSAERTGGSVSTLTIQRTQQEDSAVYLCASSLSPSAEAFFGQGTRLTVV.

V gene TRBV7-9 combines with J gene TRBJ2-6, with D tentatively TRBD1 (6 bases). Per the germline V gene, CDR1 is SEHNR and CDR2 is FQNEAQ (reference sequence). Trimming pared 5 bases from V and 2 bases from J, leaving 19 bases between. The CDR3 runs 18 residues. CDR3 region: CASSLDKGHGAGANVLTF. The CDR3 DNA follows: TGTGCCAGCAGCCTAGACAAGGGACACGGAGCTGGGGCCAACGTCCTGACTTTC.

In this sample, this clone turned up many times. The chain employs TRBV7-2 and TRBJ2-7; TRBD1 aligns across 7 bases. The V segment lost 5 bases and the J segment 0 bases; nucleotides outside the gene matches: 7. CDR3 length: 15 amino acids. Germline CDR1 reads SGHTA; CDR2 reads FQGNSA. CDR3 bases: TGTGCCAGCAGCGGAACCGACAGGGTCTCCTACGAGCAGTACTTC. Translation: CASSGTDRVSYEQYF.

The chain employs TRBV6-4 and TRBJ2-1; 8 nucleotides agree with TRBD1. Germline CDR1 is MRHNA and CDR2 is SNTAGT. This CDR3 is 15 amino acids long. V shed 2 bases and J 9 bases; nucleotides not matched to a gene: 9. The CDR3 bases are TGTGCCAGCAGTGACGGGCCAGGGGGCCAAGGTGAGCAGTTCTTC. The encoded protein is CASSDGPGGQGEQFF.

This clone was picked up many times. The gene calls are TRBV7-9 and TRBJ1-4; 9 positions match TRBD1. This CDR3 is 13 amino acids long. Trimming removed 5 bases from V and 7 bases from J; junction bases left unmatched: 2. Germline V lookup: CDR1 SEHNR, CDR2 FQNEAQ (reference sequence). The CDR3 loop reads CASSPGQGEKLFF. The CDR3 region has the DNA TGTGCCAGCAGCCCGGGACAGGGTGAAAAACTGTTTTTT.

The chain is built from TRBV7-2 and TRBJ2-1, with 8 bases fitting TRBD2. This CDR3 contains 15 residues. The germline CDR1 and CDR2 sequences are SGHTA and FQGNSA. V lost 7 bases, J lost 0 bases, and 5 bases stayed unmatched. CDR3 region: CASTTGTSSYNEQFF. CDR3 DNA: TGTGCCAGCACAACCGGGACTAGCTCCTACAATGAGCAGTTCTTC.

This chain links TRBV6-1 with TRBJ2-7, with 10 nucleotides matching TRBD1. CDR1 and CDR2 (germline): MNHNS, SASEGT. The V gene end was trimmed by 6 bases and the J gene end by 2 bases; junction bases not matched to a gene: 7. CDR3 size: 15 residues. Here the CDR3 DNA reads TGTGCCAGCAGGGAACCGGGACAGGGGACCTACGAGCAGTACTTC. Its translation is CASREPGQGTYEQYF.

The V gene is TRBV30, the J gene TRBJ2-5; the D is unclear. Germline values: CDR1 GTSNPN, CDR2 SVGIG (reference sequence). The V end was cut by 0 bases, the J end by 1 base, with 9 bases between. This CDR3 spans 14 amino acids. The CDR3 DNA follows: TGTGCCTGGAGTGTGGTAGGGTCCCAAGAGACCCAGTACTTC. Its protein is CAWSVVGSQETQYF.

The gene calls are TRBV9 and TRBJ2-7; unclear D gene. The CDR3 is 14 amino acids. CDR1 and CDR2 (germline): SGDLS, YYNGEE. The V gene lost 4 bases and the J gene lost 7 bases, with 18 bases spanning the gap. CDR3 residues: CASSPPGSQREQYF. CDR3 coding DNA: TGTGCCAGCAGCCCCCCGGGCAGCCAACGGGAGCAGTACTTC.

The chain has TRBV28 and TRBJ2-1; TRBD2 matches at 8 bases. V trimming: 7 bases; J trimming: 2 bases; junction bases outside the gene matches: 1. Germline values: CDR1 MDHEN, CDR2 SYDVKM. The CDR3 consists of 13 residues. As DNA, the CDR3 is TGTGCCAGCATGCGGGAGGCCTACAATGAGCAGTTCTTC. This codes for CASMREAYNEQFF.

This clone was observed a few times. The V gene is TRBV25-1, the J gene TRBJ2-7; 10 positions match TRBD1. The CDR3 is made up of 14 amino acids. Per germline, CDR1 MGHDK and CDR2 SYGVNS. After removal of 7 bases from V and 5 bases from J, the junction contained 8 bases not matched to a gene. DNA for the CDR3: TGTGCCAGCAAGGGGACAGGGGCAGTTCACGAGCAGTACTTC. It codes for CASKGTGAVHEQYF.

The gene calls are TRBV7-2 and TRBJ2-7, with D perhaps matching TRBD2 (6 bases). This CDR3 contains 14 residues. V lost 0 bases, J lost 3 bases, and 9 bases lay in between. Germline-derived CDR1 and CDR2 are SGHTA and FQGNSA. As DNA, the CDR3 is TGTGCCAGCAGCTTAGCGCCGGGGGACTACGAGCAGTACTTC. Translation gives CASSLAPGDYEQYF.

V and J are TRBV10-3 and TRBJ1-5; D might be TRBD1 (5 bases). The CDR3 extends over 13 amino acids. Germline assignment: CDR1 ENHRY and CDR2 SYGVKD. V lost 7 bases, J lost 5 bases, and 12 bases lay in between. The CDR3 here is CAINRDSDQPQHF. DNA for the CDR3: TGTGCCATCAACCGGGACTCAGATCAGCCCCAGCATTTT.